This is a list of T cell receptor beta chains from one sample in a study of T-cell memory formation after mild COVID-19. TCRdb re-derived calls from the 5' RACE reads in MiXCR, one entry per CDR3 protein. The sample holds roughly 110,000 distinct CDR3 sequences, over 15% seen once. Material for sequencing was PBMCs or a T cell subset sorted from them (not recorded which). These receptors all come from an adult woman who had mild COVID-19 (a few samples of this study predate the infection). Cell type and time point are not known. CDR3s include the opening cysteine and the closing phenylalanine or tryptophan. The order of the fields is D gene, V gene, J gene, clone size, CDR3 protein, CDR3 DNA. D genes are given only for firm matches. Clone size is given for some rows only: seen once, a few or many times, or a class if the clone is expanded.

d_gene: TRBD1; v_gene: TRBV7-9; j_gene: TRBJ1-6; abundance: -; CDR3aa: CASRAGQGALPLHF; CDR3nt: TGTGCCAGCAGGGCGGGACAGGGGGCCCTACCCCTCCACTTT
d_gene: TRBD1; v_gene: TRBV20-1; j_gene: TRBJ2-3; abundance: many; CDR3aa: CSASQTGSTTDTQYF; CDR3nt: TGCAGTGCTAGTCAGACAGGGTCCACCACAGATACGCAGTATTTT
d_gene: -; v_gene: TRBV27; j_gene: TRBJ2-1; abundance: many; CDR3aa: CASSLRLAKYNEQFF; CDR3nt: TGTGCCAGCAGTTTAAGGCTAGCCAAATACAATGAGCAGTTCTTC
d_gene: -; v_gene: TRBV12-3/TRBV12-4; j_gene: TRBJ1-1; abundance: many; CDR3aa: CASGLGGLGEAFF; CDR3nt: TGTGCCAGCGGCCTAGGGGGTTTAGGGGAAGCTTTCTTT
d_gene: TRBD2; v_gene: TRBV2; j_gene: TRBJ2-5; abundance: few; CDR3aa: CASKASGGPVYF; CDR3nt: TGTGCCAGCAAAGCTAGCGGGGGGCCGGTGTACTTC
d_gene: TRBD1; v_gene: TRBV12-3/TRBV12-4; j_gene: TRBJ2-7; abundance: -; CDR3aa: CASSLGGQGSYEQYF; CDR3nt: TGTGCCAGCAGTTTAGGAGGACAGGGGAGCTACGAGCAGTACTTC
d_gene: -; v_gene: TRBV7-8; j_gene: TRBJ2-2; abundance: few; CDR3aa: CASSFESELFF; CDR3nt: TGTGCCAGCAGCTTCGAATCAGAGCTGTTTTTT
d_gene: -; v_gene: TRBV11-2; j_gene: TRBJ1-6; abundance: -; CDR3aa: CASSLDPGWAYNSPLHF; CDR3nt: TGTGCCAGCAGCTTAGATCCCGGCTGGGCCTATAATTCACCCCTCCACTTT
d_gene: -; v_gene: TRBV4-3; j_gene: TRBJ2-7; abundance: few; CDR3aa: CASSQERFDEQYF; CDR3nt: TGCGCCAGCAGCCAAGAACGGTTCGACGAGCAGTACTTC
d_gene: TRBD2; v_gene: TRBV7-9; j_gene: TRBJ2-1; abundance: medium-sized; CDR3aa: CASSLGASGSRNEQFF; CDR3nt: TGTGCCAGCAGCTTAGGGGCTAGCGGGAGTAGGAATGAGCAGTTCTTC
d_gene: TRBD2; v_gene: TRBV4-3; j_gene: TRBJ2-1; abundance: many; CDR3aa: CASSQDRTGSGSNNEQFF; CDR3nt: TGCGCCAGCAGCCAAGATAGGACGGGGAGCGGGAGTAACAATGAGCAGTTCTTC
d_gene: -; v_gene: TRBV7-9; j_gene: TRBJ2-3; abundance: -; CDR3aa: CASSLARVTRSGDTQYF; CDR3nt: TGTGCCAGCAGCCTAGCGAGGGTCACTCGAAGTGGAGATACGCAGTATTTT
d_gene: -; v_gene: TRBV6-2/TRBV6-3; j_gene: TRBJ2-1; abundance: once; CDR3aa: CASSYPLVSSYNEQFF; CDR3nt: TGTGCCAGCAGTTACCCCCTAGTTAGTTCCTACAATGAGCAGTTCTTC
d_gene: -; v_gene: TRBV7-9; j_gene: TRBJ1-2; abundance: few; CDR3aa: CASSSGPLSLGYTF; CDR3nt: TGTGCCAGCAGCTCCGGCCCCCTGTCTCTTGGCTACACCTTC
d_gene: -; v_gene: TRBV7-9; j_gene: TRBJ1-1; abundance: many; CDR3aa: CASSPSKNTEAFF; CDR3nt: TGTGCCAGCAGCCCTAGTAAGAACACTGAAGCTTTCTTT
d_gene: TRBD1; v_gene: TRBV6-5; j_gene: TRBJ2-1; abundance: -; CDR3aa: CASSHYEGASYNEQFF; CDR3nt: TGTGCCAGCAGCCATTACGAGGGGGCCTCCTACAATGAGCAGTTCTTC
d_gene: TRBD1; v_gene: TRBV4-3; j_gene: TRBJ2-7; abundance: many; CDR3aa: CASSQEWDRYSYEQYF; CDR3nt: TGCGCCAGCAGCCAAGAATGGGACAGGTACTCCTACGAGCAGTACTTC
d_gene: TRBD1; v_gene: TRBV27; j_gene: TRBJ1-4; abundance: -; CDR3aa: CASSSRGPNEKLFF; CDR3nt: TGTGCCAGCAGTTCGAGGGGGCCTAATGAAAAACTGTTTTTT
d_gene: TRBD1; v_gene: TRBV20-1; j_gene: TRBJ2-7; abundance: few; CDR3aa: CSARWGQGAEDEQYF; CDR3nt: TGCAGTGCTAGGTGGGGCCAGGGGGCTGAGGACGAGCAGTACTTC
d_gene: -; v_gene: TRBV4-1; j_gene: TRBJ2-5; abundance: -; CDR3aa: CASSPTPGPRYF; CDR3nt: TGCGCCAGCAGCCCCACTCCGGGACCGAGGTACTTC
d_gene: TRBD1; v_gene: TRBV12-3/TRBV12-4; j_gene: TRBJ2-1; abundance: -; CDR3aa: CASSSGQGGREQFF; CDR3nt: TGTGCCAGCAGTTCCGGACAGGGGGGTCGTGAGCAGTTCTTC
d_gene: -; v_gene: TRBV5-5; j_gene: TRBJ2-5; abundance: -; CDR3aa: CASSLFWEETQYF; CDR3nt: TGTGCCAGCAGCTTGTTCTGGGAAGAGACCCAGTACTTC
d_gene: -; v_gene: TRBV7-7; j_gene: TRBJ2-1; abundance: -; CDR3aa: CASSLGGESEQFF; CDR3nt: TGTGCTAGCAGCTTAGGTGGGGAGTCTGAGCAGTTCTTC
d_gene: -; v_gene: TRBV19; j_gene: TRBJ1-2; abundance: -; CDR3aa: CASMKNGGLDGYTF; CDR3nt: TGTGCCAGTATGAAAAATGGGGGGCTTGATGGCTACACCTTC
d_gene: -; v_gene: TRBV30; j_gene: TRBJ2-1; abundance: -; CDR3aa: CAWSSYAYEQFF; CDR3nt: TGTGCCTGGAGTTCGTATGCTTATGAGCAGTTCTTC
d_gene: -; v_gene: TRBV2; j_gene: TRBJ2-7; abundance: -; CDR3aa: CASSASIREQYF; CDR3nt: TGTGCCAGCAGTGCATCTATCCGCGAGCAGTACTTC
d_gene: -; v_gene: TRBV30; j_gene: TRBJ1-3; abundance: -; CDR3aa: CAWITRMSGNTIYF; CDR3nt: TGTGCCTGGATAACGAGGATGTCTGGAAACACCATATATTTT
d_gene: TRBD2; v_gene: TRBV9; j_gene: TRBJ2-1; abundance: -; CDR3aa: CASSVGLAGDNEQFF; CDR3nt: TGTGCCAGCAGCGTAGGGCTAGCGGGAGACAATGAGCAGTTCTTC
d_gene: -; v_gene: TRBV6-2/TRBV6-3; j_gene: TRBJ2-3; abundance: -; CDR3aa: CASTGPGNTDTQYF; CDR3nt: TGTGCCAGCACAGGCCCAGGCAACACAGATACGCAGTATTTT
d_gene: TRBD1; v_gene: TRBV6-5; j_gene: TRBJ2-5; abundance: -; CDR3aa: CASSPGTGDQETQYF; CDR3nt: TGTGCCAGCAGTCCCGGGACAGGGGATCAAGAGACACAGTACTTC
d_gene: -; v_gene: TRBV7-9; j_gene: TRBJ2-2; abundance: many; CDR3aa: CASSSTLPNTGELFF; CDR3nt: TGTGCCAGCAGCTCCACCCTCCCGAACACCGGGGAGCTGTTTTTT
d_gene: -; v_gene: TRBV5-6; j_gene: TRBJ2-7; abundance: few; CDR3aa: CASSLVSEEQYF; CDR3nt: TGTGCCAGCAGCTTGGTATCCGAGGAGCAGTACTTC
d_gene: -; v_gene: TRBV14; j_gene: TRBJ2-7; abundance: few; CDR3aa: CASRASSYEQYF; CDR3nt: TGTGCCAGCAGGGCCAGCTCCTACGAGCAGTACTTC
d_gene: TRBD1; v_gene: TRBV7-3; j_gene: TRBJ1-1; abundance: -; CDR3aa: CASSLMAGGEAFF; CDR3nt: TGTGCCAGCAGCTTAATGGCAGGGGGAGAAGCTTTCTTT
d_gene: -; v_gene: TRBV12-3/TRBV12-4; j_gene: TRBJ1-1; abundance: -; CDR3aa: CASSLRTDLNTEAFF; CDR3nt: TGTGCCAGCAGTCTCCGGACAGACCTGAACACTGAAGCTTTCTTT
d_gene: TRBD1; v_gene: TRBV4-1; j_gene: TRBJ1-1; abundance: few; CDR3aa: CASSQEGQGLPEAFF; CDR3nt: TGCGCCAGCAGCCAAGAGGGACAGGGGCTGCCTGAAGCTTTCTTT
d_gene: TRBD2; v_gene: TRBV6-2/TRBV6-3; j_gene: TRBJ2-7; abundance: -; CDR3aa: CATRSGRAFEQYF; CDR3nt: TGTGCCACAAGAAGCGGGAGGGCCTTCGAGCAGTACTTC
d_gene: TRBD2; v_gene: TRBV6-1; j_gene: TRBJ2-1; abundance: few; CDR3aa: CASSETSGSISEQFF; CDR3nt: TGTGCCAGCAGTGAAACCAGCGGGAGTATCAGTGAGCAGTTCTTC
d_gene: TRBD2; v_gene: TRBV27; j_gene: TRBJ2-3; abundance: -; CDR3aa: CASSRWDYSTDTQYF; CDR3nt: TGTGCCAGCAGTCGCTGGGACTACAGCACAGATACGCAGTATTTT
d_gene: TRBD1; v_gene: TRBV29-1; j_gene: TRBJ2-3; abundance: many; CDR3aa: CSVDGTGTDTQYF; CDR3nt: TGCAGCGTTGACGGGACAGGGACAGATACGCAGTATTTT
d_gene: -; v_gene: TRBV7-9; j_gene: TRBJ2-2; abundance: -; CDR3aa: CASSFGPTGELFF; CDR3nt: TGTGCCAGCAGCTTTGGGCCCACCGGGGAGCTGTTTTTT
d_gene: -; v_gene: TRBV4-1; j_gene: TRBJ2-5; abundance: few; CDR3aa: CASGGETQYF; CDR3nt: TGCGCCAGTGGGGGGGAGACCCAGTACTTC
d_gene: -; v_gene: TRBV10-3; j_gene: TRBJ2-7; abundance: few; CDR3aa: CAISPTDSYEQYF; CDR3nt: TGTGCCATCAGTCCGACAGACTCCTACGAGCAGTACTTC
d_gene: -; v_gene: TRBV4-2; j_gene: TRBJ1-2; abundance: -; CDR3aa: CASSHRPEPYGYTF; CDR3nt: TGTGCCAGCAGCCATCGCCCAGAACCCTATGGCTACACCTTC
d_gene: -; v_gene: TRBV6-2/TRBV6-3; j_gene: TRBJ2-6; abundance: -; CDR3aa: CASSHTGSGANVLTF; CDR3nt: TGTGCCAGCAGCCACACAGGCTCTGGGGCCAACGTCCTGACTTTC
d_gene: TRBD2; v_gene: TRBV27; j_gene: TRBJ2-7; abundance: few; CDR3aa: CASNGGGLEQYF; CDR3nt: TGTGCCAGCAACGGCGGGGGGCTGGAGCAGTACTTC
d_gene: -; v_gene: TRBV27; j_gene: TRBJ2-3; abundance: -; CDR3aa: CASSLSLSTDTQYF; CDR3nt: TGTGCCAGCAGTTTATCGCTAAGCACAGATACGCAGTATTTT
d_gene: -; v_gene: TRBV4-1; j_gene: TRBJ2-7; abundance: -; CDR3aa: CASSQEGVYEQYF; CDR3nt: TGCGCCAGCAGCCAAGAGGGGGTCTACGAGCAGTACTTC
d_gene: -; v_gene: TRBV4-1; j_gene: TRBJ1-6; abundance: few; CDR3aa: CASSPIRVEDSPLHF; CDR3nt: TGCGCCAGCAGCCCAATCAGGGTTGAGGATTCACCCCTCCACTTT
d_gene: -; v_gene: TRBV7-9; j_gene: TRBJ2-2; abundance: many; CDR3aa: CASSLPVTANTGELFF; CDR3nt: TGTGCCAGCAGCTTGCCCGTGACCGCGAACACCGGGGAGCTGTTTTTT
d_gene: -; v_gene: TRBV29-1; j_gene: TRBJ2-7; abundance: few; CDR3aa: CSVEGPGREEQYF; CDR3nt: TGCAGCGTTGAAGGCCCAGGCCGGGAAGAGCAGTACTTC
d_gene: TRBD1; v_gene: TRBV7-6; j_gene: TRBJ1-1; abundance: -; CDR3aa: CASSLASQGDTEAFF; CDR3nt: TGTGCCAGCAGCTTAGCGAGCCAGGGGGACACTGAAGCTTTCTTT
d_gene: TRBD1; v_gene: TRBV10-3; j_gene: TRBJ1-1; abundance: few; CDR3aa: CAISRTGGETEAFF; CDR3nt: TGTGCCATCAGCCGGACAGGGGGAGAGACTGAAGCTTTCTTT
d_gene: -; v_gene: TRBV7-2; j_gene: TRBJ1-4; abundance: -; CDR3aa: CASSLGYEGELFF; CDR3nt: TGTGCCAGCAGCTTAGGCTACGAGGGGGAACTGTTTTTT
d_gene: -; v_gene: TRBV7-8; j_gene: TRBJ2-1; abundance: -; CDR3aa: CASSQGPKGHNEQFF; CDR3nt: TGTGCCAGCAGCCAGGGGCCCAAGGGGCACAATGAGCAGTTCTTC